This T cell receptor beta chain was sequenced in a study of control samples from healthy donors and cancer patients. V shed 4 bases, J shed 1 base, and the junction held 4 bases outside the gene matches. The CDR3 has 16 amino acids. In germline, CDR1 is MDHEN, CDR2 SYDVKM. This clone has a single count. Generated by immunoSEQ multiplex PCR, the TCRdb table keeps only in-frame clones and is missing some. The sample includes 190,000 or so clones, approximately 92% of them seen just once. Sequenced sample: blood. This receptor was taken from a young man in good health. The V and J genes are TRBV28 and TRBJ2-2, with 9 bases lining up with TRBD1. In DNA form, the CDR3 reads TGTGCCAGCAGTTCTCCGGGACAGGGGAACACCGGGGAGCTGTTTTTT. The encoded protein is CASSSPGQGNTGELFF.